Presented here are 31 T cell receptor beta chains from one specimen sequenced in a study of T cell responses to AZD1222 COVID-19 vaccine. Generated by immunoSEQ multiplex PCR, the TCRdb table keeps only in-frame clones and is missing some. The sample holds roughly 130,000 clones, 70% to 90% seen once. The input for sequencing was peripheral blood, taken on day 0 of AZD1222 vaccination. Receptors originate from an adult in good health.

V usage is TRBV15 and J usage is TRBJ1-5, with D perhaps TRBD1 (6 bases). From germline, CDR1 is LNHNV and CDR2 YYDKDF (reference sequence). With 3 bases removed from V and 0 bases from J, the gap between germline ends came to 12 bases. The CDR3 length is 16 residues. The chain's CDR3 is CATSRNRVDSNQPQHF. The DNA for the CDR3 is TGTGCCACCAGCAGGAACAGGGTTGATAGCAATCAGCCCCAGCATTTT.

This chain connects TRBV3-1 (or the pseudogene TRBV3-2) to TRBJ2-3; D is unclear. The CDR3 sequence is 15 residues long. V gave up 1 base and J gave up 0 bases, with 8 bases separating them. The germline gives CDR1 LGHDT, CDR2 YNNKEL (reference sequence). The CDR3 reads CASSQGVPSTDTQYF. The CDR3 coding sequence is TGTGCCAGCAGCCAAGGCGTGCCTAGCACAGATACGCAGTATTTT.

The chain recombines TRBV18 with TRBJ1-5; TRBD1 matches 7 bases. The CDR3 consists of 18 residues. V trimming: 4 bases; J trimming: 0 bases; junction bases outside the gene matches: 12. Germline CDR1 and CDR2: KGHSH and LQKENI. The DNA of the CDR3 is TGTGCCAGCTCACGGTATGGGACAGAACCGAGTAGCAATCAGCCCCAGCATTTT. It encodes CASSRYGTEPSSNQPQHF.

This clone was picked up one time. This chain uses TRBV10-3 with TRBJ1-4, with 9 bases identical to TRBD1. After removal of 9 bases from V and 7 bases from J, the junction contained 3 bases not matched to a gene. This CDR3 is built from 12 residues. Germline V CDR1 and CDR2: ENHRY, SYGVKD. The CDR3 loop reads CAIQGAGEKLFF. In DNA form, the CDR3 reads TGTGCCATACAGGGGGCGGGTGAAAAACTGTTTTTT.

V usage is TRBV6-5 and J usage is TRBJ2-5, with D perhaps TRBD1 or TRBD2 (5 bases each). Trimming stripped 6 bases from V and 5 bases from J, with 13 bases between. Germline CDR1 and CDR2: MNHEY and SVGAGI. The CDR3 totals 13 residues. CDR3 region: CASRTWDGETQYF. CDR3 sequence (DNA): TGTGCCAGCAGAACCTGGGACGGCGAGACCCAGTACTTC.

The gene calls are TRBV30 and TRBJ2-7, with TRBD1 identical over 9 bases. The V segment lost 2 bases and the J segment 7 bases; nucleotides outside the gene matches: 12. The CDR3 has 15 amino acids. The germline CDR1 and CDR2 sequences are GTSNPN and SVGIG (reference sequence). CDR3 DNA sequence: TGTGCCTGGAGTCTCAGACAGGGGGGTTTGAGAGAGCAGTACTTC. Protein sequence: CAWSLRQGGLREQYF.

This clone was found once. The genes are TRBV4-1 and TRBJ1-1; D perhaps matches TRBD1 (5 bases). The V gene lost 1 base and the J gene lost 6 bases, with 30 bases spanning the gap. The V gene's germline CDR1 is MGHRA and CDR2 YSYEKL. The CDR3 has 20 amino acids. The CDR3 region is CASSQVRIGQQGFWRPEAFF. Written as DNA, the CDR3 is TGCGCCAGCAGCCAAGTTCGGATCGGGCAGCAGGGCTTCTGGAGACCTGAAGCTTTCTTT.

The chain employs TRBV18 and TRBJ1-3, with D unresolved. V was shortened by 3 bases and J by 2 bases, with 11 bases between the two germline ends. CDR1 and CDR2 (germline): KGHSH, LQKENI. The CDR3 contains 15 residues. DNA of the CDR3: TGTGCCAGCTCACCCAAGATGCCGGCTGGAAACACCATATATTTT. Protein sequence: CASSPKMPAGNTIYF.

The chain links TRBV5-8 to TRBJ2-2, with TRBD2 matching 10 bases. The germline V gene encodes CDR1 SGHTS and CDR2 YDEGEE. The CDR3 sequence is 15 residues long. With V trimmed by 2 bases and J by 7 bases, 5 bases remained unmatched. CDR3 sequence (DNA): TGTGCCAGCAGCTTTCAGCGGGAGGGCCACGGGGAGCTGTTTTTT. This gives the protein CASSFQREGHGELFF.

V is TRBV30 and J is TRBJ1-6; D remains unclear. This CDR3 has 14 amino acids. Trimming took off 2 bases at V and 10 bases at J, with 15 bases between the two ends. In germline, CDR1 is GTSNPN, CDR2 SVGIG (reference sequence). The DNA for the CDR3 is TGTGCCTGGAGTCCTATTTTATGGGTCTCACCCCTCCACTTT. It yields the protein CAWSPILWVSPLHF. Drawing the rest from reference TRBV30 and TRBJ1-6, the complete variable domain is SQTIHQWPATLVQPVGSPLSLECTVEGTSNPNLYWYRQAAGRGLQLLFYSVGIGQISSEVPQNLSASRPQDRQFILSSKKLLLSDSGFYLCAWSPILWVSPLHFGNGTRLTVT.

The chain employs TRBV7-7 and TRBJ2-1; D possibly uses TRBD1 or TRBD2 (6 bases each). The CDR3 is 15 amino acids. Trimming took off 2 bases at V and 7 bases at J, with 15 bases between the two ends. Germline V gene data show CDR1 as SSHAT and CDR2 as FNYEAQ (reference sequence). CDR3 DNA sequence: TGTGCCAGCAGCTTAACGGGGGCAGTGTGGAATGAGCAGTTCTTC. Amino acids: CASSLTGAVWNEQFF.

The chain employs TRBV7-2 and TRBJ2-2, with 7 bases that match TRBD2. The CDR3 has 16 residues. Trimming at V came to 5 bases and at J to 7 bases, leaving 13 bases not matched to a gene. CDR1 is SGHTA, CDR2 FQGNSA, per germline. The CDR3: CASSRGLLLAGGELFF. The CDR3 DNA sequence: TGTGCCAGCAGCCGGGGACTACTATTAGCCGGCGGGGAGCTGTTTTTT. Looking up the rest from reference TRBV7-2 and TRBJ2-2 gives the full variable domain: GAGVSQSPSNKVTEKGKDVELRCDPISGHTALYWYRQSLGQGLEFLIYFQGNSAPDKSGLPSDRFSAERTGGSVSTLTIQRTQQEDSAVYLCASSRGLLLAGGELFFGEGSRLTVL.

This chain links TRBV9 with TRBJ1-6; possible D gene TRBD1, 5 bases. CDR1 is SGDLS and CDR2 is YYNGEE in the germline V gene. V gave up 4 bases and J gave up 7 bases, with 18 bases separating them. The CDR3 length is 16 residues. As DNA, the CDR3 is TGTGCCAGCAGCCCTCATTGGGGGGGATCGAATTCACCCCTCCACTTT. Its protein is CASSPHWGGSNSPLHF.

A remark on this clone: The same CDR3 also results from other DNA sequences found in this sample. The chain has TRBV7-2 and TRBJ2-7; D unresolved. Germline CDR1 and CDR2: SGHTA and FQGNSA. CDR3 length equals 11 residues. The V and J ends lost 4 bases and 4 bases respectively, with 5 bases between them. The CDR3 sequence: CASSSAYEQYF. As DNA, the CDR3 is TGTGCCAGCAGCTCCGCTTACGAGCAGTACTTC.

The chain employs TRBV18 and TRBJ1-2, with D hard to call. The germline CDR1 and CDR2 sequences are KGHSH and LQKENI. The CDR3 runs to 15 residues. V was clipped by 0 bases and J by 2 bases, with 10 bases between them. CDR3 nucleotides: TGTGCCAGCTCACCACCCGGGCCAGTAAACTATGGCTACACCTTC. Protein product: CASSPPGPVNYGYTF.

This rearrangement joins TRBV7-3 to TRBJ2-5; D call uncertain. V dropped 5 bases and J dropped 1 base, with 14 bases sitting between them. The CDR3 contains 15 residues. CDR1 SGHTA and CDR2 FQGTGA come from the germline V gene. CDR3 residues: CASSPSRSFQETQYF. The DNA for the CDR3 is TGTGCCAGCAGCCCGAGTCGGTCCTTCCAAGAGACCCAGTACTTC.

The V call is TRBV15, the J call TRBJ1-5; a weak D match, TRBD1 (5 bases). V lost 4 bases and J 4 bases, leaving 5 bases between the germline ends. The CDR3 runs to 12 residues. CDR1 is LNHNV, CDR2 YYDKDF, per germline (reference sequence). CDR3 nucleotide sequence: TGTGCCACCAGCACAGGGAATCAGCCCCAGCATTTT. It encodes CATSTGNQPQHF.

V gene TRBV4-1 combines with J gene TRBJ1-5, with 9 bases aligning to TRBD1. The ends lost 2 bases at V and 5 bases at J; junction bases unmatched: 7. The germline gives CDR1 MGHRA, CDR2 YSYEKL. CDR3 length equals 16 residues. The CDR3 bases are TGCGCCAGCAGCCAACAGATGACAGGGGGGTATCAGCCCCAGCATTTT. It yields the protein CASSQQMTGGYQPQHF.

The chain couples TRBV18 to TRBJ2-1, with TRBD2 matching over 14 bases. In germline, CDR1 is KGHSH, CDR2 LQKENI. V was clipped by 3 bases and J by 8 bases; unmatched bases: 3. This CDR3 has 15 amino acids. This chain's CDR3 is CASSPGTSGSYEQFF. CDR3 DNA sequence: TGTGCCAGCTCACCGGGGACTAGCGGGAGCTATGAGCAGTTCTTC.

The CDR3 region has the DNA TGTGCCAGCAGCTTATACGCGCGGACAGGGGCGAATGAAAAACTGTTTTTT. This codes for CASSLYARTGANEKLFF. This rearrangement joins TRBV7-3 to TRBJ1-4; 9 bases are shared with TRBD1. CDR3 length: 17 residues. Looked up from germline, CDR1 is SGHTA and CDR2 is FQGTGA. The V and J ends lost 2 bases and 5 bases, in that order; junction bases with no gene match: 9.

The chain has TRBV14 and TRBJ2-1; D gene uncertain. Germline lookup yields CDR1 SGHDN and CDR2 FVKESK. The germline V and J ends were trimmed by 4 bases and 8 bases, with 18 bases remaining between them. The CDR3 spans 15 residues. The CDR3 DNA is TGTGCCAGCAGCCCTATAGATGCACTGGGCCATGAGCAGTTCTTC. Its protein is CASSPIDALGHEQFF.

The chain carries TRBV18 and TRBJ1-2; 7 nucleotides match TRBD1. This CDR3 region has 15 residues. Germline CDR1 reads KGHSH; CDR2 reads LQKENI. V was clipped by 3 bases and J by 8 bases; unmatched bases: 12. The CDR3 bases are TGTGCCAGCTCACCCGCCGAGGGGGCTATGAGCGGCTACACCTTC. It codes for CASSPAEGAMSGYTF.

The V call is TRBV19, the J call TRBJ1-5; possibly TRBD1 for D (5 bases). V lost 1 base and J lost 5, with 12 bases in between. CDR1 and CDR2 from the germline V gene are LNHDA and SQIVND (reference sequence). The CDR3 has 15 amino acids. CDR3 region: CASSIVNQGDQPQHF. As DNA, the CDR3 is TGTGCCAGTAGTATAGTTAATCAGGGAGATCAGCCCCAGCATTTT.

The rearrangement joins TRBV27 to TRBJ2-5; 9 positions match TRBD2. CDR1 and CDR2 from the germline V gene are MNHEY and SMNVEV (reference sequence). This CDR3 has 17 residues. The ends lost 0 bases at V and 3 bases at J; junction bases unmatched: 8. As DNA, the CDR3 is TGTGCCAGCAGTTTATCGCTCGGGACTAGCTGGGAAGAGACCCAGTACTTC. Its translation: CASSLSLGTSWEETQYF.

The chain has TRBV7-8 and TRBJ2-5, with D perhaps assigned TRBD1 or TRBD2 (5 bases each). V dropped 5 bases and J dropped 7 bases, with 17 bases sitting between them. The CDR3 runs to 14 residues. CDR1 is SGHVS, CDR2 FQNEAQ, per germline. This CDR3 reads CASSPRRDRRTQYF. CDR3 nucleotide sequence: TGTGCCAGCAGCCCTCGCCGGGACCGAAGGACCCAGTACTTC.

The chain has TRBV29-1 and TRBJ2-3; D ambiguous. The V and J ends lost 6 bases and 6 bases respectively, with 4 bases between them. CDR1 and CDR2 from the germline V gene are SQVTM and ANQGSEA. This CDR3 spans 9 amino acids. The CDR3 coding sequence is TGCAGCGTGAGTGATACGCAGTATTTT. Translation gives CSVSDTQYF.

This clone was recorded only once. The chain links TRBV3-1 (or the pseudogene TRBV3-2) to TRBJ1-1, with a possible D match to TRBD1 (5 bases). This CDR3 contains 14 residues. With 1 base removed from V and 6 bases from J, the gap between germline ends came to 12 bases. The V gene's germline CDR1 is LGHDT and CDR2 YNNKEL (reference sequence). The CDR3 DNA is TGTGCCAGCAGCCAAGGAGGTGGGGCGGCTGAAGCTTTCTTT. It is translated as CASSQGGGAAEAFF.

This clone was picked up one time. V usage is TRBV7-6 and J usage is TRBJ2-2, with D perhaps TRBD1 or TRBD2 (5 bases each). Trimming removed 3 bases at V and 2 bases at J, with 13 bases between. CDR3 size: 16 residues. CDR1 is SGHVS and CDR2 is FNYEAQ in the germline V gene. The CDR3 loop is CASSLAGALNTGELFF. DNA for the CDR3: TGTGCCAGCAGCTTGGCCGGGGCCTTAAACACCGGGGAGCTGTTTTTT.

The CDR3 sequence is CASSIPDRGNTEAFF. Written as DNA, the CDR3 is TGCGCCAGCAGCATCCCGGACAGGGGTAACACTGAAGCTTTCTTT. The chain carries TRBV5-1 and TRBJ1-1, with 9 nucleotides matching TRBD1. CDR1 is SGHRS and CDR2 is YFSETQ in the germline V gene. The V gene end was trimmed by 4 bases and the J gene end by 2 bases; junction bases not matched to a gene: 6. The CDR3 is 15 residues long.

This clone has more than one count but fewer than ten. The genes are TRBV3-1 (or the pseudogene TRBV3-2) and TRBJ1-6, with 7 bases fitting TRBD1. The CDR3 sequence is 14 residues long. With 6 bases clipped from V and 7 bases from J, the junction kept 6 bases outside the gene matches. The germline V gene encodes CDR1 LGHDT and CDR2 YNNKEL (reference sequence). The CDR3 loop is CASSDREWNSPLHF. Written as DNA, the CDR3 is TGTGCCAGCAGTGACAGGGAATGGAATTCACCCCTCCACTTT.

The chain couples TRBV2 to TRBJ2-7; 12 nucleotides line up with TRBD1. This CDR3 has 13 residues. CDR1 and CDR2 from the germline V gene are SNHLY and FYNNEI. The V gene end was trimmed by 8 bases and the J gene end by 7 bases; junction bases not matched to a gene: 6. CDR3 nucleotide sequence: TGTGCCAGCTCGGGACAGGGGGCCGGGGAGCAGTACTTC. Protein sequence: CASSGQGAGEQYF.